Each of the 22 T cell receptor beta chains below was sequenced from the same sample in a study of blood T cell repertoires in COVID-19. Using immunoSEQ multiplex PCR, the repertoire was profiled, and TCRdb retains in-frame clones only, with some absent. The table has over 200,000 clones, roughly 86% seen once; the top ten hold roughly 2.5%. The sample comprised peripheral blood. Receptors originate from a woman in her fifties or sixties with acute or convalescent COVID-19.

This chain links TRBV5-6 with TRBJ1-2; 10 nucleotides align to TRBD1. V shed 4 bases, J shed 5 bases, and the junction held 5 bases outside the gene matches. The germline CDR1 and CDR2 sequences are SGHDT and YYEEEE. This CDR3 has 14 amino acids. The CDR3, as DNA: TGTGCCAGCAGCAACCGGGACAGGGGTTATGGCTACACCTTC. Protein: CASSNRDRGYGYTF.

The CDR3 reads CASSLSGSPPNSPLHF. The CDR3 DNA is TGCGCCAGCAGCTTGTCCGGGTCCCCCCCTAATTCACCCCTCCACTTT. The J gene is TRBJ1-6, the V gene TRBV5-1; D remains unclear. Trimming stripped 1 base from V and 6 bases from J, with 14 bases between. This CDR3 comprises 16 residues. Germline assignment: CDR1 SGHRS and CDR2 YFSETQ.

Turning to this clone: The junction departs from the called germline gene at one end, perhaps through a read error. This chain joins TRBV19 and TRBJ1-4, with TRBD1 identical over 7 bases. The CDR3 runs 15 residues. Per the germline V gene, CDR1 is LNHDA and CDR2 is SQIVND (reference sequence). The CDR3 DNA is TGTGCCAGCAGTAGAGGGACAGCAACTAATGAAAAACTGTTTTTT. It encodes CASSRGTATNEKLFF.

As regards this clone: Other DNA sequences in this sample translate to the same CDR3. The J gene is TRBJ1-1, the V gene TRBV18; 11 bases fit TRBD1. The CDR3 length is 15 residues. CDR1 and CDR2 from the germline V gene are KGHSH and LQKENI. Unmatched junction bases numbered 0, after V lost 2 bases and J lost 1 base. The CDR3 bases are TGTGCCAGCTCACCAGGACAGGGGGCGAACACTGAAGCTTTCTTT. Amino acids: CASSPGQGANTEAFF.

The rearrangement links TRBV19 to TRBJ2-1; TRBD2 matches 7 bases. This CDR3 spans 14 amino acids. Trimming at V came to 0 bases and at J to 7 bases, leaving 3 bases not matched to a gene. The germline CDR1 and CDR2 sequences are LNHDA and SQIVND (reference sequence). The CDR3 reads CASSIESGGNEQFF. The DNA of the CDR3 is TGTGCCAGTAGTATAGAATCCGGGGGGAATGAGCAGTTCTTC.

The chain couples TRBV2 to TRBJ2-1; TRBD2 aligns across 8 bases. The CDR3 totals 17 residues. Trimming at V came to 7 bases and at J to 4 bases, leaving 15 bases not matched to a gene. In germline, CDR1 is SNHLY, CDR2 FYNNEI. The CDR3 region is CASTKILLTSGYNEQFF. In nucleotides, the CDR3 is TGTGCCAGCACTAAAATCCTTCTTACTAGCGGTTACAATGAGCAGTTCTTC.

The rearrangement links TRBV3-1 (or the pseudogene TRBV3-2) to TRBJ2-7, with 10 bases matching TRBD2. V was clipped by 1 base and J by 1 base; unmatched bases: 10. The CDR3 extends over 18 amino acids. Germline V gives CDR1 LGHDT, CDR2 YNNKEL (reference sequence). The chain's CDR3 is CASSQGPILAGLSYEQYF. The CDR3 nucleotides read TGTGCCAGCAGCCAAGGCCCGATACTAGCGGGATTATCCTACGAGCAGTACTTC.

The gene calls are TRBV7-9 and TRBJ2-1; TRBD2 matches at 7 bases. Germline CDR1 reads SEHNR; CDR2 reads FQNEAQ (reference sequence). The CDR3 contains 15 residues. V was clipped by 7 bases and J by 5 bases; unmatched bases: 11. CDR3 sequence reads: CASTPYGTTDNEQFF. CDR3 in DNA: TGTGCCAGCACCCCCTACGGGACTACAGACAATGAGCAGTTCTTC.

This CDR3 is CASSFDRISNQPQHF. DNA for the CDR3: TGTGCCAGCAGCTTCGACAGGATTAGCAATCAGCCCCAGCATTTT. The chain has TRBV5-8 and TRBJ1-5; TRBD1 is a possible D gene (6 bases). Germline CDR1 SGHTS, CDR2 YDEGEE. The V end lost 2 bases, the J end lost 0 bases, and 9 bases lay between the germline ends. The CDR3 loop spans 15 amino acids.

The chain joins TRBV27 to TRBJ2-7, with 11 bases identical to TRBD2. The CDR3 is 16 residues long. Germline V gene lookup returns CDR1 MNHEY and CDR2 SMNVEV (reference sequence). With 5 bases clipped from V and 2 bases from J, the junction kept 8 bases outside the gene matches. CDR3 nucleotide sequence: TGTGCCAGCAGTCCTAGGGGGACTAGCGGAGCCTACGAGCAGTACTTC. Its protein is CASSPRGTSGAYEQYF.

This clone was detected a few times. The V call is TRBV28, the J call TRBJ2-1; TRBD2 agrees at 9 bases. The CDR3 has 13 amino acids. The germline V gene encodes CDR1 MDHEN and CDR2 SYDVKM. Losses at the gene ends were 6 bases for V and 9 bases for J; bases not matched to a gene: 6. The CDR3 coding sequence is TGTGCCAGCAGCCCCTTAGCGGGGGCTGAGCAGTTCTTC. It specifies CASSPLAGAEQFF.

V is TRBV24-1 and J is TRBJ2-5, with 7 bases that match TRBD1. V was pared by 3 bases and J by 5 bases, with 8 bases of the junction left unmatched. The germline gives CDR1 KGHDR, CDR2 SFDVKD. This CDR3 spans 15 amino acids. Written as DNA, the CDR3 is TGTGCCACCAGTGATGGGACAGCCCTGGGGGAGACCCAGTACTTC. It is translated as CATSDGTALGETQYF.

This chain links TRBV24-1 with TRBJ2-1; 7 bases are a match to TRBD2. Germline values: CDR1 KGHDR, CDR2 SFDVKD. The length of the CDR3 is 19 residues. V lost 2 bases, J lost 0 bases, and 12 bases stayed unmatched. CDR3: CATSDSSPSGANSYNEQFF. CDR3 nucleotides: TGTGCCACCAGTGATTCTTCCCCCAGCGGGGCCAACTCCTACAATGAGCAGTTCTTC.

This clone was recorded only once. This CDR3 is also generated by other DNA sequences in the sample. The chain joins TRBV18 to TRBJ2-5; TRBD1 might be the D (5 bases). CDR1 and CDR2 from the germline V gene are KGHSH and LQKENI. Trimming removed 3 bases at V and 2 bases at J, with 10 bases between. The CDR3 length is 14 residues. CDR3 protein: CASSPGHGQETQYF. Written as DNA, the CDR3 is TGTGCCAGCTCACCCGGACATGGACAAGAGACCCAGTACTTC.

This clone was observed a single time. The chain couples TRBV6-1 to TRBJ2-1, with a weak D call TRBD2 (5 bases). V was pared by 0 bases and J by 5 bases, with 14 bases between. The CDR3 covers 16 residues. CDR1 is MNHNS and CDR2 is SASEGT in the germline V gene. CDR3 residues: CASSEATIPQNNEQFF. The DNA for the CDR3 is TGTGCCAGCAGTGAAGCGACTATCCCCCAGAACAATGAGCAGTTCTTC.

The chain couples TRBV10-2 to TRBJ1-4; possibly TRBD1 for D (6 bases). Germline CDR1 WSHSY, CDR2 SAAADI. With 10 bases removed from V and 5 bases from J, the gap between germline ends came to 17 bases. The CDR3 length is 14 residues. The CDR3, as DNA: TGCGCCACCACAGGGAAGCCGGGGAATGAAAAACTGTTTTTT. It yields the protein CATTGKPGNEKLFF.

The chain employs TRBV28 and TRBJ2-1; 9 nucleotides match TRBD2. The CDR3 consists of 16 residues. The ends lost 5 bases at V and 0 bases at J; junction bases unmatched: 5. Germline V gene data show CDR1 as MDHEN and CDR2 as SYDVKM. This CDR3 reads CASSRAGGSSYNEQFF. As DNA, the CDR3 is TGTGCCAGCAGTAGAGCGGGAGGAAGCTCCTACAATGAGCAGTTCTTC.

In its sample, this clone was seen once. V and J are TRBV11-2 and TRBJ1-2, with 9 bases that match TRBD1. After removal of 1 base from V and 3 bases from J, the junction contained 9 bases not matched to a gene. Germline V gene data show CDR1 as SGHAT and CDR2 as FQNNGV. The CDR3 consists of 17 residues. The CDR3 is CASSLGLQGAGHYGYTF. DNA for the CDR3: TGTGCCAGCAGCTTAGGCTTACAGGGGGCGGGCCACTATGGCTACACCTTC.

CDR3 nucleotides: TGTGCCAGCAGCGTGGAGACCGGACTAGCGGGAGTACATGAGCAGTTCTTC. It encodes CASSVETGLAGVHEQFF. The chain employs TRBV5-6 and TRBJ2-1; 13 bases fit TRBD2. Looked up from germline, CDR1 is SGHDT and CDR2 is YYEEEE. This CDR3 contains 17 residues. V was pared by 4 bases and J by 8 bases, with 12 bases of the junction left unmatched. The complete variable domain, with remaining parts taken from reference TRBV5-6 and TRBJ2-1, reads DAGVTQSPTHLIKTRGQQVTLRCSPKSGHDTVSWYQQALGQGPQFIFQYYEEEERQRGNFPDRFSGHQFPNYSSELNVNALLLGDSALYLCASSVETGLAGVHEQFFGPGTRLTVL.

The chain has TRBV28 and TRBJ2-7, with D possibly being TRBD2 (6 bases). The CDR3 loop spans 15 amino acids. Germline CDR1 and CDR2: MDHEN and SYDVKM. Trimming removed 2 bases from V and 2 bases from J, with 13 bases in between. The CDR3 region has the DNA TGTGCCAGCAGTTTAGGCGGGACCGGCGCCTACGAGCAGTACTTC. This sequence encodes CASSLGGTGAYEQYF.

The chain has TRBV2 and TRBJ1-1; TRBD1 matches at 9 bases. Germline V gene sequence: CDR1 SNHLY, CDR2 FYNNEI. The CDR3 runs 15 residues. Trimming removed 7 bases from V and 2 bases from J; junction bases left unmatched: 8. CDR3 residues: CASKPPGQGNTEAFF. The CDR3 coding sequence is TGTGCCAGCAAACCACCGGGACAGGGAAACACTGAAGCTTTCTTT.

The CDR3 loop is CASSFTGTQNTGELFF. CDR3 coding DNA: TGTGCCAGCAGCTTTACCGGGACTCAAAACACCGGGGAGCTGTTTTTT. The rearrangement joins TRBV7-3 to TRBJ2-2; perhaps TRBD2 as D (6 bases). The CDR3 is 16 amino acids. The V end was cut by 3 bases, the J end by 2 bases, with 13 bases between. Germline V CDR1 and CDR2: SGHTA, FQGTGA.